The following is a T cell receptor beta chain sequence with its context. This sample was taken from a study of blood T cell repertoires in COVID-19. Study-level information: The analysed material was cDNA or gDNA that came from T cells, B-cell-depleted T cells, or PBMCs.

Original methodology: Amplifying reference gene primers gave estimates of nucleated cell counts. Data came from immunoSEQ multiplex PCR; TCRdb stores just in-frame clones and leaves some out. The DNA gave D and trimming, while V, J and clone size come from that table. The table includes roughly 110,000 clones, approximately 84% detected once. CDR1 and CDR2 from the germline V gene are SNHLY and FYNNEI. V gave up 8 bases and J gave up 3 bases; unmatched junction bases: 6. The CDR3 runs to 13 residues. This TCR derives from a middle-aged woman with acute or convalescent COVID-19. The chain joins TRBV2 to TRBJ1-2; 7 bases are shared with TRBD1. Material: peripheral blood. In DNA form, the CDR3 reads TGTGCCAGCGGGTCTGACAGGGACTATGGCTACACCTTC. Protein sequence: CASGSDRDYGYTF.